This record concerns one TCR beta chain sequence. Antigen unknown. Produced via immunoSEQ multiplex PCR; TCRdb's table is partial and in-frame only. The sample holds approximately 130,000 clones, approximately 90% seen once. This record belongs to a study of T cell responses to AZD1222 COVID-19 vaccine. Study-level results: Clonal diversity was possibly underestimated, and white British individuals and females predominated among donors.

The CDR3 sequence is 18 residues long. V lost 0 bases to trimming and J lost 0 bases, with 14 bases between them. The sequence was obtained from an adult who received the AZD1222 COVID-19 vaccine. The rearrangement uses TRBV23-1 and TRBJ1-4; D remains unclear. TRBV23-1 is given ORF status, its function remaining uncertain. The source was peripheral blood, collected 28 days after the second AZD1222 dose. The CDR3 is CASSQSKFLGSTNEKLFF. In DNA, the CDR3 is TGCGCCAGCAGTCAATCTAAGTTCTTGGGGTCAACTAATGAAAAACTGTTTTTT.